The clone carrying this T cell receptor (beta chain) occurred many times. This record comes from a study of T-cell memory formation after mild COVID-19. Germline V gene data show CDR1 as SGHRS and CDR2 as YFSETQ. The V gene lost 4 bases and the J gene lost 1 base, with 11 bases spanning the gap. The CDR3 is made up of 14 amino acids. MiXCR was run by TCRdb on the 5' RACE reads, yielding one entry per CDR3 protein. The table shows approximately 16,000 distinct CDR3 sequences, with about a quarter occurring only once. The sequenced material came from PBMCs or a T cell subset sorted from them (not recorded which). V and J are TRBV5-1 and TRBJ1-1, with D perhaps matching TRBD1 (5 bases). This receptor was obtained from a man between 18 and 29 years old who had mild COVID-19 (a few samples of this study predate the infection). Cell type and time point are not known. The CDR3 bases are TGCGCCAGCAGCGGGGGGGACCGGAACACTGAAGCTTTCTTT. Protein: CASSGGDRNTEAFF.